The present entry profiles one T cell receptor (beta chain) with its context. Its matching antigen is unknown. At one end, the junction sequence differs from germline, possibly due to a read error. In germline, CDR1 is SQVTM, CDR2 ANQGSEA. The CDR3 totals 15 residues. Out of unsorted whole blood came the blood RNA, and germline DNA was extracted as well. Reverse transcription of roughly 480 ng total RNA with a constant-region primer produced TCR beta cDNA. Sequencing libraries for TCR beta derived from three nested multiplex PCR rounds that used slightly modified ARM-PCR. PCR rounds one and two used TRBV1-TRBV30 forward primers with a C-beta reverse primer for around 9 cycles each. TCRdb reprocessed the multiplex PCR reads with MiXCR, giving one entry per CDR3 protein. The sample contains about 180,000 distinct CDR3 sequences, about 60% of which appear only once. The data belong to a study of tumor-infiltrating lymphocytes in primary liver carcinoma.

Study outcomes and limitations: Relative to blood, tumors carried a significantly larger fraction of the repertoire in their top 250 clones (p = 0.039).

The V call is TRBV29-1, the J call TRBJ2-5, with 8 bases matching TRBD1. Sequenced sample: peripheral blood. This TCR was sampled from a man between 40 and 49 years old with primary liver carcinoma and hepatitis B virus infection. The CDR3 reads CIVETDRVLPRAQYF. For the CDR3, the DNA is TGCATCGTTGAAACGGACAGGGTGCTTCCCAGGGCCCAGTACTTC.